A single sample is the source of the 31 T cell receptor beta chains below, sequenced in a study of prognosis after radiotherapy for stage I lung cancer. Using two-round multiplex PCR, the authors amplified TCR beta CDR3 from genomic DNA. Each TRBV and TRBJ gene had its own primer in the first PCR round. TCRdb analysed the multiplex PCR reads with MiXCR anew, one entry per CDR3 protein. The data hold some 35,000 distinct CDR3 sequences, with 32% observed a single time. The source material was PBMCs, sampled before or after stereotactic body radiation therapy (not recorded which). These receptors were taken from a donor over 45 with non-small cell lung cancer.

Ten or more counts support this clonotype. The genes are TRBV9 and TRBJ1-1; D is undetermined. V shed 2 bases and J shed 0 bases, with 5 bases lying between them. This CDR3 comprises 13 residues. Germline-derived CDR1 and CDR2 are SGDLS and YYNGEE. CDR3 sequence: CASSVRVNTEAFF. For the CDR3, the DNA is TGTGCCAGCAGCGTTCGCGTGAACACTGAAGCTTTCTTT. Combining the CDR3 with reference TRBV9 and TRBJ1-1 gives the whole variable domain DSGVTQTPKHLITATGQRVTLRCSPRSGDLSVYWYQQSLDQGLQFLIQYYNGEERAKGNILERFSAQQFPDLHSELNLSSLELGDSALYFCASSVRVNTEAFFGQGTRLTVV.

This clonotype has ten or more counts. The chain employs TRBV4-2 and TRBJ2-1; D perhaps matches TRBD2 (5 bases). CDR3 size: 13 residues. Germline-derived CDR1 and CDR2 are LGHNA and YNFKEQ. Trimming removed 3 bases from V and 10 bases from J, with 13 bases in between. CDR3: CASSHSLGSEQFF. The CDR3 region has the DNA TGTGCCAGCAGCCACTCACTAGGAAGCGAGCAGTTCTTC.

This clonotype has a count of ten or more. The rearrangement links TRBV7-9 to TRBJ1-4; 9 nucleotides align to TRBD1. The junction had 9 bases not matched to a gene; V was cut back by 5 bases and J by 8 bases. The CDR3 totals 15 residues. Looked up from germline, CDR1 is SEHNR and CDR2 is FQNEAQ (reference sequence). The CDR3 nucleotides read TGTGCCAGCAGCACATCCGGGACAGGGAACGAAAAACTGTTTTTT. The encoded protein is CASSTSGTGNEKLFF.

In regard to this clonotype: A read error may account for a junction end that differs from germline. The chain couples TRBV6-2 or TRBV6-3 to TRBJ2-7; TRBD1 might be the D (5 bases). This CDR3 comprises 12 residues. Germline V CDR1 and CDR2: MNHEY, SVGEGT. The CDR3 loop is CANSPDMFEQYF. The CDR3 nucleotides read TGTGCCAACAGTCCGGACATGTTCGAGCAGTACTTC.

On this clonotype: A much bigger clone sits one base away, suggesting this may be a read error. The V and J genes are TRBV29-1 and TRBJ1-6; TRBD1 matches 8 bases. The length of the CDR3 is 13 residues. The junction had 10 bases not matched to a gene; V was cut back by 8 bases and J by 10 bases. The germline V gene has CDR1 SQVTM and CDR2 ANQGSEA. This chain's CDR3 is CSPGQGMDSPLHF. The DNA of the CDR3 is TGCAGCCCTGGACAGGGAATGGACTCACCCCTCCACTTT. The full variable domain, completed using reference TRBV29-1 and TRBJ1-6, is SAVISQKPSRDICQRGTSLTIQCQVDSQVTMMFWYRQQPGQSLTLIATANQGSEATYESGFVIDKFPISRPNLTFSTLTVSNMSPEDSSIYLCSPGQGMDSPLHFGNGTRLTVT.

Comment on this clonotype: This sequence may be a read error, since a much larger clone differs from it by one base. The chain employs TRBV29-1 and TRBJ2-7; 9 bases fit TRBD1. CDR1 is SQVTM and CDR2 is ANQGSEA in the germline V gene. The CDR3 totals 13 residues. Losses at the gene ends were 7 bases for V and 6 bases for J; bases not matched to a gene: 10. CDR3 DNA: TGCAGCGCCCGTGTACAGGGGGCCGGCGAGCAGTACTTC. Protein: CSARVQGAGEQYF.

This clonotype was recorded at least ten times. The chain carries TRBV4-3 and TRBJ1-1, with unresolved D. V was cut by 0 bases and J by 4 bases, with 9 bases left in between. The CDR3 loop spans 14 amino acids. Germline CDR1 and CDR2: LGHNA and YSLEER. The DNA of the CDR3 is TGCGCCAGCAGCCAAGATGGAGCGGGCACTGAAGCTTTCTTT. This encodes CASSQDGAGTEAFF.

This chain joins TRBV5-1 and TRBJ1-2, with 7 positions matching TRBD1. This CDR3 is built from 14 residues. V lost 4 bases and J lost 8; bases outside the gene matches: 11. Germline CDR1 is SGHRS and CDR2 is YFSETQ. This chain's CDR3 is CASSAPQGRGGYTF. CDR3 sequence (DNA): TGCGCCAGCAGCGCCCCACAGGGGAGAGGCGGCTACACCTTC.

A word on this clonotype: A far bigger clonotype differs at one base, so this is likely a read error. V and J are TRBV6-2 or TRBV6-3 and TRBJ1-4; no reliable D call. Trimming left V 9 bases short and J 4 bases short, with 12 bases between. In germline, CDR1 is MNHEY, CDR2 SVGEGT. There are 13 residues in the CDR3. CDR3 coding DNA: TGTGCCAGTGGTAGTACAGTTAATGAAAAACTGTTTTTT. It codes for CASGSTVNEKLFF.

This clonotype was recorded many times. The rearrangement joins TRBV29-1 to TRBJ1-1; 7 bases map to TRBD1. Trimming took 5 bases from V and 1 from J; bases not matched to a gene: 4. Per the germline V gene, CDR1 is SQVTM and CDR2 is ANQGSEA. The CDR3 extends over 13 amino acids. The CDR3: CSVSRGENTEAFF. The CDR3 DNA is TGCAGCGTTTCCAGGGGGGAGAACACTGAAGCTTTCTTT. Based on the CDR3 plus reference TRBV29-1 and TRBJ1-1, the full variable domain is SAVISQKPSRDICQRGTSLTIQCQVDSQVTMMFWYRQQPGQSLTLIATANQGSEATYESGFVIDKFPISRPNLTFSTLTVSNMSPEDSSIYLCSVSRGENTEAFFGQGTRLTVV.

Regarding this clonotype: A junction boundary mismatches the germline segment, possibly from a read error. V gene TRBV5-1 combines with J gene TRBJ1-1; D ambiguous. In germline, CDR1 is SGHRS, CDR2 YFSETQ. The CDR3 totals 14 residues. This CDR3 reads CASSFDPPNAEAFF. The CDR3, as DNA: TGCGCCAGCAGCTTCGACCCCCCGAACGCTGAAGCTTTCTTT.

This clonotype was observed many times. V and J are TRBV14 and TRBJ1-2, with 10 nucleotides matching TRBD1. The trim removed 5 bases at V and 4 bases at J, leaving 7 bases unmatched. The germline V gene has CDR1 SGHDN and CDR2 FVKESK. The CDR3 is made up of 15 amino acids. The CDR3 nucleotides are TGTGCCAGCAGCGATCCGGGACAGGGGTCCTATGGCTACACCTTC. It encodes CASSDPGQGSYGYTF.

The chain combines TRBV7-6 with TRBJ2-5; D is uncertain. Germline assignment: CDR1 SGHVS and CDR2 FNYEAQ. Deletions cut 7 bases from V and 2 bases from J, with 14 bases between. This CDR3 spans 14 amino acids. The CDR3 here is CASTPRAGQETQYF. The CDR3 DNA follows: TGTGCCAGCACGCCCCGGGCAGGACAAGAGACCCAGTACTTC.

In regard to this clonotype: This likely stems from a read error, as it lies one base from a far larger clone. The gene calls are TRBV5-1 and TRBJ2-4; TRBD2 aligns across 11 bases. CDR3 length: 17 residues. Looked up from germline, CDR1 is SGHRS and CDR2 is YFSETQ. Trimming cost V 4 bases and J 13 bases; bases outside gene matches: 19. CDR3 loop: CASSPAQDSGGANEQYF. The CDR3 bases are TGCGCCAGCAGCCCGGCGCAGGATAGCGGGGGGGCCAATGAGCAGTACTTC.

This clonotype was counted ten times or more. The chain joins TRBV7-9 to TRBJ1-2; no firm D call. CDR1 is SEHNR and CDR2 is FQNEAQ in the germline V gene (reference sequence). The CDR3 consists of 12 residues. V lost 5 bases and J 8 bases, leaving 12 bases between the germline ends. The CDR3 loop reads CASSPAKVGYTF. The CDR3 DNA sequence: TGTGCCAGCAGCCCCGCCAAGGTGGGCTACACCTTC.

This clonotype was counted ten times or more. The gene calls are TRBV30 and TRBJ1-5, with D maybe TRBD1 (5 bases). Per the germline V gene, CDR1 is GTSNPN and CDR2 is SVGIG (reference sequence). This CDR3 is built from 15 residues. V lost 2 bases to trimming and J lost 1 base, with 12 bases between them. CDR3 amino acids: CAWSPMRDSNQPQHF. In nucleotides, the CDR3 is TGTGCCTGGAGTCCAATGAGGGACAGCAATCAGCCCCAGCATTTT.

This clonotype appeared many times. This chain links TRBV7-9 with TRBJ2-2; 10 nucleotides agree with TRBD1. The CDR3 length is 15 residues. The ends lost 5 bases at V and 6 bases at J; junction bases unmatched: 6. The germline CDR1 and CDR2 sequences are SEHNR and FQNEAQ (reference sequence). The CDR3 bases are TGTGCCAGCAGCCCAGGGACAGGGGATCCCGGGGAGCTGTTTTTT. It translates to CASSPGTGDPGELFF.

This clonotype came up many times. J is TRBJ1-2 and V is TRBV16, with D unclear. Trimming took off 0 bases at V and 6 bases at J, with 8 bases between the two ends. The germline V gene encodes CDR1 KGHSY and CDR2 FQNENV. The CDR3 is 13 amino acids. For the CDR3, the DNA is TGTGCCAGCAGCCAATCACGAAGCCATGGCTACACCTTC. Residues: CASSQSRSHGYTF.

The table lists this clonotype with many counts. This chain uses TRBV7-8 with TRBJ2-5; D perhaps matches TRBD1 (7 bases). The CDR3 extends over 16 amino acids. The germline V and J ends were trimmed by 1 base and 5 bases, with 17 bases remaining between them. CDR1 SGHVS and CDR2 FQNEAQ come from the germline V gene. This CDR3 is CASSLGGSTGRETQYF. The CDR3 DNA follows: TGTGCCAGCAGCTTAGGGGGGTCGACAGGGAGGGAGACCCAGTACTTC.

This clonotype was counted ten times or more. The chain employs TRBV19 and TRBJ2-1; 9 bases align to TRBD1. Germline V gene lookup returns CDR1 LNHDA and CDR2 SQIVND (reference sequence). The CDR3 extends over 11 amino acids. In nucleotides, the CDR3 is TGTGCGACAGGGGGCTACAATGAGCAGTTCTTC. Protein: CATGGYNEQFF.

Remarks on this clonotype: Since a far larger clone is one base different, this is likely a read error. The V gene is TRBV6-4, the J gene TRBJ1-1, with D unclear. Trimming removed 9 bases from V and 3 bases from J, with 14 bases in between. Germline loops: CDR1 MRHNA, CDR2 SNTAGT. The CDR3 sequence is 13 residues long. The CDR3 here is CARSNTRYTEAFF. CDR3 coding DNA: TGTGCCAGAAGTAATACCCGGTACACTGAAGCTTTCTTT.

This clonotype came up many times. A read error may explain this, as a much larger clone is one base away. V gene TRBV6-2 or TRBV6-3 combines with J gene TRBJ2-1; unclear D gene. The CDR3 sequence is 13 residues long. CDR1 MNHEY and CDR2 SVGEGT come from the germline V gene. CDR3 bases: TGTGCCAGCAGTCGCGGACGGAACAATGAGCGGTTCTTC. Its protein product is CASSRGRNNERFF.

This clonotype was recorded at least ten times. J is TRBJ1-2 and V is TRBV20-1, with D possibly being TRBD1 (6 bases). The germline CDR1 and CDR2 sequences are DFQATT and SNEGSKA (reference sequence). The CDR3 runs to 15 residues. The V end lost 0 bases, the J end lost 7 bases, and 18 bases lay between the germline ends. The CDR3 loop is CSAREQGKSTGGYTF. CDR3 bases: TGCAGTGCTAGAGAACAGGGCAAGTCGACTGGTGGCTACACCTTC.

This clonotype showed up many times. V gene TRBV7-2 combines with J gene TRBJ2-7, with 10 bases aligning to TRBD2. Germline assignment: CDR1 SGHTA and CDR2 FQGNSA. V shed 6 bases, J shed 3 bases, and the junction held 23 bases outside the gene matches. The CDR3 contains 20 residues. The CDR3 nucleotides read TGTGCCAGCAGTTTGGCAGCTCGGACTAGCGGCGCGGAAGTTTACTACGAGCAGTACTTC. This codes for CASSLAARTSGAEVYYEQYF. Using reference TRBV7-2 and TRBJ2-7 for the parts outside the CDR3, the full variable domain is GAGVSQSPSNKVTEKGKDVELRCDPISGHTALYWYRQSLGQGLEFLIYFQGNSAPDKSGLPSDRFSAERTGGSVSTLTIQRTQQEDSAVYLCASSLAARTSGAEVYYEQYFGPGTRLTVT.

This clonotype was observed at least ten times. The CDR3 loop is CASSFTTGSIPTDTQYF. The CDR3 DNA reads TGTGCCAGCAGCTTTACTACGGGTAGCATCCCCACAGATACGCAGTATTTT. The rearrangement joins TRBV5-6 to TRBJ2-3; D remains unclear. Germline V gives CDR1 SGHDT, CDR2 YYEEEE. This CDR3 has 17 residues. V lost 2 bases to trimming and J lost 2 bases, with 18 bases between them.

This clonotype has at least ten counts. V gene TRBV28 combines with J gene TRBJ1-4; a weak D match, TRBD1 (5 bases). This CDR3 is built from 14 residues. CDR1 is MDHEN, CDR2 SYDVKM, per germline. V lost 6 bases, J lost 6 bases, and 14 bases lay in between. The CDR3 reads CASSPSGAHEKLFF. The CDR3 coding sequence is TGTGCCAGCAGCCCTAGCGGGGCCCATGAAAAACTGTTTTTT.

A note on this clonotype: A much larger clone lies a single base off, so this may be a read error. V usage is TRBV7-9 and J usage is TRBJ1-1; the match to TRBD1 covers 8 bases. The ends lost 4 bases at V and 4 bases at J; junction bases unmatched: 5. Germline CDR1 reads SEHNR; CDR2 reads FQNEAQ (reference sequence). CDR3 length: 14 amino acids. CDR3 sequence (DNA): TGTGCCAGCAGCTGGGACAGGTCGGTCACTGAAGCTTTCTTT. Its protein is CASSWDRSVTEAFF.

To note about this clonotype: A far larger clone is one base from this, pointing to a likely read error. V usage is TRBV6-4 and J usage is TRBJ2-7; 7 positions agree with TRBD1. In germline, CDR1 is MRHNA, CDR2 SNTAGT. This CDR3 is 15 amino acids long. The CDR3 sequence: CDSTPDPTGSYEQYF. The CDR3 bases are TGTGACAGCACCCCTGACCCGACAGGGTCCTACGAGCAGTACTTC.

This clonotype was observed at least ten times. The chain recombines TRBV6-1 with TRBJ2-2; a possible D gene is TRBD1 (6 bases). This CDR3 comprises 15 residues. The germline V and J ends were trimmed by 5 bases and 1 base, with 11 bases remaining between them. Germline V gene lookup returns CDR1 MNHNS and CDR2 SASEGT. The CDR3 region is CASSLRDKNTGELFF. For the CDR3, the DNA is TGTGCCAGCAGTCTCCGGGACAAGAACACCGGGGAGCTGTTTTTT.

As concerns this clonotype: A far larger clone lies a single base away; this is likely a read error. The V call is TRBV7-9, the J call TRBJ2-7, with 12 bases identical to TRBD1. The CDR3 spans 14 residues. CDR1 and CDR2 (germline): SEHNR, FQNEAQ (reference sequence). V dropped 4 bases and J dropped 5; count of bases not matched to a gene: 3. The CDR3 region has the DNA TGTGCCAGCAGCTCCGGGACAGGGGGCGACGAGCAGTACTTC. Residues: CASSSGTGGDEQYF. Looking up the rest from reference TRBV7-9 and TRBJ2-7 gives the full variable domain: DTGVSQNPRHKITKRGQNVTFRCDPISEHNRLYWYRQTLGQGPEFLTYFQNEAQLEKSRLLSDRFSAERPKGSFSTLEIQRTEQGDSAMYLCASSSGTGGDEQYFGPGTRLTVT.

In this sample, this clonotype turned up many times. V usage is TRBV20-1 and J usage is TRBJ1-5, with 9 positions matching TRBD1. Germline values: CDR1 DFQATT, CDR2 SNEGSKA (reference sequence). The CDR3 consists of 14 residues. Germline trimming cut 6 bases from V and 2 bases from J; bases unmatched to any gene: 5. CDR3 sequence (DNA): TGCAGTGCGCGCCGGGACAGGGGCAATCAGCCCCAGCATTTT. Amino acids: CSARRDRGNQPQHF.